The T cell receptor (beta chain) under discussion was sequenced for a study of cytomegalovirus exposure and HLA in healthy donors. Regarding the study as a whole: Reported results showed that the classifier diagnosed cytomegalovirus status with high specificity and sensitivity.

Points on this clone: Its antigen is unidentified.

The trim removed 6 bases at V and 0 bases at J, leaving 3 bases unmatched. CDR3 length: 14 residues. Germline V gene data show CDR1 as MNHEY and CDR2 as SVGAGI. Amplification used 60 Vbeta primers and 13 Jbeta primers. TCRdb's copy holds only in-frame clones and misses some; the assay was immunoSEQ multiplex PCR. The sample includes about 31,000 clones, 85% to 90% seen only once; the top ten take approximately 3%. The receptor's source is a boy between 10 and 17 years old in good health and CMV-seronegative. The V gene is TRBV6-5, the J gene TRBJ1-2; 8 bases align to TRBD1. The specimen was PBMCs. The CDR3 region is CASSKDRANYGYTF. The CDR3 bases are TGTGCCAGCAGCAAGGACAGGGCTAACTATGGCTACACCTTC.